Listed here are 20 T cell receptor beta chains from one sample, sequenced in a study of identical twins. TCRdb called the 5' RACE reads again in MiXCR, with one record for every CDR3 protein. The sample includes approximately 490,000 distinct CDR3 sequences, approximately 20% seen only once; the top ten take about 0.48%. The same sample was also used in a study of yellow fever vaccine responses in identical twins.

The sequencing input was CD4+ T cells sorted from blood. Receptors were obtained from a woman under 30 in good health.

V and J are TRBV20-1 and TRBJ1-4, with a tentative D call TRBD1 (6 bases). The CDR3 sequence is 13 residues long. The germline V gene has CDR1 DFQATT and CDR2 SNEGSKA (reference sequence). The V gene lost 4 bases and the J gene lost 7 bases, with 13 bases spanning the gap. The CDR3 spells CSAINRVVEKLFF. CDR3 in DNA: TGCAGTGCTATAAACAGGGTTGTTGAAAAACTGTTTTTT.

Points on this clonotype: The junction shows a germline mismatch at one end, possibly a read error. This chain connects TRBV10-3 to TRBJ2-1, with D tentatively TRBD2 (6 bases). This CDR3 is built from 11 residues. Germline CDR1 reads ENHRY; CDR2 reads SYGVKD. The CDR3 DNA reads as TGCGCGGGGAGGTCCTACAATGAGCAGTTCTTC. Its protein product is CAGRSYNEQFF.

This clonotype appeared once. The V and J genes are TRBV3-1 and TRBJ2-1; maybe TRBD2 (6 bases). This CDR3 comprises 13 residues. Between the trimmed V and J ends, which lost 4 bases and 10 bases, there was a span of 14 bases. Germline V gene data show CDR1 as LGHDT and CDR2 as YNNKEL (reference sequence). CDR3 loop: CASSPLAAGEQFF. CDR3 bases: TGTGCCAGCAGCCCCTTAGCGGCCGGCGAGCAGTTCTTC.

This chain uses TRBV20-1 with TRBJ2-5; the D gene could be TRBD1 or TRBD2 (5 bases each). V lost 8 bases and J 5 bases, leaving 15 bases between the germline ends. This CDR3 comprises 12 residues. Germline CDR1 reads DFQATT; CDR2 reads SNEGSKA (reference sequence). CDR3 DNA: TGCAGTACCCCCCGGGACCCCGAGACCCAGTACTTC. Translated: CSTPRDPETQYF.

V gene TRBV20-1 combines with J gene TRBJ2-1; 8 positions match TRBD1. The V segment lost 0 bases and the J segment 1 base; nucleotides outside the gene matches: 8. The V gene's germline CDR1 is DFQATT and CDR2 SNEGSKA (reference sequence). This CDR3 comprises 17 residues. CDR3 sequence reads: CSARDEGQDFSYNEQFF. As DNA, the CDR3 is TGCAGTGCTAGAGATGAGGGACAGGATTTTTCCTACAATGAGCAGTTCTTC.

The table lists this clonotype with a few counts. The V gene is TRBV15, the J gene TRBJ2-7, with D unresolved. This CDR3 has 16 amino acids. CDR1 is LNHNV, CDR2 YYDKDF, per germline (reference sequence). The V end lost 0 bases, the J end lost 0 bases, and 12 bases lay between the germline ends. The CDR3 nucleotides read TGTGCCACCAGCAGAGATCGAGAGCGAAGCTCCTACGAGCAGTACTTC. Protein: CATSRDRERSSYEQYF.

V usage is TRBV6-1 and J usage is TRBJ1-5; 7 nucleotides line up with TRBD1. With V trimmed by 5 bases and J by 7 bases, 8 bases remained unmatched. The CDR3 length is 14 residues. In germline, CDR1 is MNHNS, CDR2 SASEGT. DNA of the CDR3: TGTGCCAGCAGTATAATAGGGGGCGAACAGCCCCAGCATTTT. It yields the protein CASSIIGGEQPQHF.

The chain recombines TRBV29-1 with TRBJ2-7, with D hard to call. Trimming took 4 bases from V and 7 from J, leaving 11 bases between them. Germline V gives CDR1 SQVTM, CDR2 ANQGSEA. CDR3 length equals 11 residues. CDR3 in amino acids: CSVAAPSEQYF. DNA of the CDR3: TGCAGCGTTGCCGCTCCCTCTGAGCAGTACTTC.

V and J are TRBV7-2 and TRBJ1-1; D call uncertain. Trimming removed 1 base from V and 4 bases from J, with 4 bases in between. Germline loops: CDR1 SGHTA, CDR2 FQGNSA. This CDR3 is built from 12 residues. The CDR3 protein is CASSLVSTEAFF. The CDR3 DNA is TGTGCCAGCAGCTTAGTATCCACTGAAGCTTTCTTT.

The chain links TRBV7-7 to TRBJ2-1; D possibly corresponds to TRBD1 (6 bases). Looked up from germline, CDR1 is SSHAT and CDR2 is FNYEAQ (reference sequence). CDR3 length equals 16 residues. Deletions cut 5 bases from V and 4 bases from J, with 18 bases between. CDR3 nucleotides: TGTGCCAGCAGCCCTAACTCCGGGACAATGTACAATGAGCAGTTCTTC. Amino acids: CASSPNSGTMYNEQFF. Combining the CDR3 with reference TRBV7-7 and TRBJ2-1 gives the whole variable domain GAGVSQSPRYKVTKRGQDVTLRCDPISSHATLYWYQQALGQGPEFLTYFNYEAQPDKSGLPSDRFSAERPEGSISTLTIQRTEQRDSAMYRCASSPNSGTMYNEQFFGPGTRLTVL.

In this sample, this clonotype turned up a few times. V usage is TRBV15 and J usage is TRBJ2-5; 8 bases align to TRBD2. CDR3 length: 16 amino acids. V was pared by 2 bases and J by 5 bases, with 10 bases of the junction left unmatched. Germline V gene lookup returns CDR1 LNHNV and CDR2 YYDKDF (reference sequence). The CDR3 nucleotides are TGTGCCACCAGCAGAAACTCCGGGACTAGAATCGAGACCCAGTACTTC. Translating gives CATSRNSGTRIETQYF. Supplemented by reference TRBV15 and TRBJ2-5, the full variable domain reads DAMVIQNPRYQVTQFGKPVTLSCSQTLNHNVMYWYQQKSSQAPKLLFHYYDKDFNNEADTPDNFQSRRPNTSFCFLDIRSPGLGDTAMYLCATSRNSGTRIETQYFGPGTRLLVL.

This chain joins TRBV5-6 and TRBJ2-4, with D perhaps matching TRBD1 (6 bases). Germline CDR1 is SGHDT and CDR2 is YYEEEE. The V end lost 3 bases, the J end lost 7 bases, and 14 bases lay between the germline ends. CDR3 size: 14 residues. This CDR3 reads CASSSTGKGNIQYF. The CDR3 region has the DNA TGTGCCAGCAGCTCAACAGGGAAGGGGAACATTCAGTACTTC.

This clonotype was recorded a few times. The chain employs TRBV9 and TRBJ2-3, with TRBD2 matching over 8 bases. The CDR3 runs 15 residues. Germline V gives CDR1 SGDLS, CDR2 YYNGEE. Losses at the gene ends were 0 bases for V and 1 base for J; bases not matched to a gene: 1. The CDR3 nucleotides read TGTGCCAGCAGCGTAGAAGCGGGGGGCACAGATACGCAGTATTTT. As protein: CASSVEAGGTDTQYF.

This clonotype has only a few counts. The chain uses TRBV6-2 or TRBV6-3 and TRBJ2-1; 7 bases match TRBD2. V lost 2 bases to trimming and J lost 4 bases; unmatched junction nucleotides: 14. Germline-derived CDR1 and CDR2 are MNHEY and SVGEGT. The CDR3 covers 18 residues. CDR3 sequence: CASSYPLSGLAEYNEQFF. CDR3 sequence (DNA): TGTGCCAGCAGTTACCCCCTATCCGGGCTAGCGGAGTACAATGAGCAGTTCTTC.

A few counts support this clonotype. This CDR3 is CSVESGRPNSYNEQFF. In DNA form, the CDR3 reads TGCAGCGTTGAATCGGGACGGCCAAACTCCTACAATGAGCAGTTCTTC. The chain links TRBV29-1 to TRBJ2-1, with D perhaps given as TRBD1 or TRBD2 (5 bases each). V lost 2 bases to trimming and J lost 0 bases, with 14 bases between them. This CDR3 spans 16 amino acids. Germline V lookup: CDR1 SQVTM, CDR2 ANQGSEA.

The chain uses TRBV2 and TRBJ2-1; D might be TRBD1 or TRBD2, each matching 6 bases. The V end was cut by 4 bases, the J end by 4 bases, with 8 bases between. The CDR3 loop spans 13 amino acids. Germline CDR1 and CDR2: SNHLY and FYNNEI. Here the CDR3 DNA reads TGTGCCAGCAGTGGGGGGGCTTACAATGAGCAGTTCTTC. This encodes CASSGGAYNEQFF. Using reference TRBV2 and TRBJ2-1 for the parts outside the CDR3, the full variable domain is EPEVTQTPSHQVTQMGQEVILRCVPISNHLYFYWYRQILGQKVEFLVSFYNNEISEKSEIFDDQFSVERPDGSNFTLKIRSTKLEDSAMYFCASSGGAYNEQFFGPGTRLTVL.

This clonotype was counted once. The chain is built from TRBV27 and TRBJ1-2; 7 bases are a match to TRBD1. The CDR3 is made up of 15 amino acids. The V gene end was trimmed by 6 bases and the J gene end by 3 bases; junction bases not matched to a gene: 10. The V gene's germline CDR1 is MNHEY and CDR2 SMNVEV (reference sequence). CDR3 protein: CASRMTGSLYYGYTF. The DNA of the CDR3 is TGTGCCAGCAGAATGACAGGGTCCCTATACTATGGCTACACCTTC.

This chain uses TRBV28 with TRBJ2-3; 8 bases map to TRBD1. In germline, CDR1 is MDHEN, CDR2 SYDVKM. Trimming cost V 5 bases and J 2 bases; bases outside gene matches: 6. The CDR3 extends over 15 amino acids. Here the CDR3 reads CASSPRDRPTDTQYF. CDR3 nucleotides: TGTGCCAGCAGTCCCAGGGACAGGCCCACAGATACGCAGTATTTT.

This clonotype appeared a few times. This chain connects TRBV11-2 to TRBJ2-1; D unresolved. Per germline, CDR1 SGHAT and CDR2 FQNNGV. The V gene lost 5 bases and the J gene lost 15 bases, with 17 bases spanning the gap. CDR3 length: 12 residues. CDR3 bases: TGTGCCAGCAGCCAGCCCGTGCAATGGCCGTTCTTC. This translates into CASSQPVQWPFF. Full variable domain (remainder filled in from reference TRBV11-2 and TRBJ2-1): EAGVAQSPRYKIIEKRQSVAFWCNPISGHATLYWYQQILGQGPKLLIQFQNNGVVDDSQLPKDRFSAERLKGVDSTLKIQPAKLEDSAVYLCASSQPVQWPFFGPGTRLTVL.

This rearrangement joins TRBV6-1 to TRBJ1-5; TRBD1 agrees at 9 bases. V trimming: 6 bases; J trimming: 5 bases; junction bases outside the gene matches: 8. Germline assignment: CDR1 MNHNS and CDR2 SASEGT. There are 15 residues in the CDR3. The CDR3 loop is CASRPGQGSYQPQHF. Written as DNA, the CDR3 is TGTGCCAGCAGACCGGGACAGGGCTCATATCAGCCCCAGCATTTT.